The clone carrying this T cell receptor beta chain has a handful of counts. The antigen is undetermined. The sample comes from a study of regulatory T cells in long-lasting Graves disease. Study-level results: Persistent Graves' cases showed lower TCR diversity than newly diagnosed cases.

Arm-PCR of CDR3 regions with iRepertoire HTBI primers generated TCR beta libraries. TCRdb recomputed calls from the multiplex PCR reads with MiXCR, one row per CDR3 protein. The repertoire holds 400,000 to 500,000 distinct CDR3 sequences, with 12% to 15% as singletons. The CDR3 spans 14 residues. The germline gives CDR1 MNHNS, CDR2 SASEGT. Trimming removed 9 bases from V and 6 bases from J; junction bases left unmatched: 13. Time point here: newly diagnosed GD, antithyroid drugs for less than 3 months. PBMCs were the source of the RNA used for TCR sequencing. The data also belong to a second study, concerning T cells in Graves' hyperthyroidism and ophthalmopathy. That paper notes: The study defined stable Graves' hyperthyroidism as no ophthalmopathy progression within 18 months. During a first-round RT-PCR of the TCR CDR3, the HTBI primer set was used.

This sequence joins TRBV6-1 and TRBJ2-7; 8 bases fit TRBD1. This TCR came from a woman in her forties or fifties with Graves disease. The source material was peripheral blood mononuclear cells (PBMCs), sampled at new diagnosis, from a patient treated with antithyroid drugs. CDR3 sequence (DNA): TGTGCCAGTAACCGAGGACAGGGTGCGGGCGAGCAGTACTTC. Its protein product is CASNRGQGAGEQYF.